The T cell receptor beta chain described here comes from a study of siplizumab effects on memory and regulatory T cells. The CDR3 has 15 residues. V lost 4 bases, J lost 3 bases, and 13 bases lay in between. Germline CDR1 is MDHEN and CDR2 is SYDVKM. Regarding this clone: As yet, its antigen is unknown.

Only in-frame clones appear in the TCRdb table, and some are missing; sequencing was by immunoSEQ multiplex PCR. The data contain some 65,000 clones, around nine tenths of them singletons. Study results and caveats: The study did not confirm that proliferating Tregs from siplizumab cultures were suppressive.

The TCR sequence derives from a human donor in good health. This chain joins TRBV28 and TRBJ2-1, with D hard to call. The sequenced sample consisted of Tregs sorted from blood. CDR3 coding DNA: TGTGCCAGCAGTTCCCCTCTACCTCACTACAATGAGCAGTTCTTC. Translation gives CASSSPLPHYNEQFF.